This T cell receptor beta chain stems from a study of post-analysis software for immune sequencing data. Study-wide context: Both relapsing-remitting and secondary progressive multiple sclerosis featured among the disease courses, as did progressive-relapsing multiple sclerosis.

Findings and caveats of the study: The normalized Chao1 diversity of multiple sclerosis patients was significantly lower than that of controls. Samples prepared in the same batch strongly co-clustered by F measure.

About this clonotype itself: Its matching antigen is unknown.

Sequencing libraries made from TCR beta cDNA carried unique molecular identifiers. TCRdb called the PCR reads again in MiXCR, with one record for every CDR3 protein. The sample records around 440,000 distinct CDR3 sequences, 40% to 55% being singletons. This TCR derives from a girl between 5 and 17 years old with multiple sclerosis. Sequenced: blood.

The CDR3 loop is CASSQGIVQETQYF. The CDR3 DNA is TGTGCCAGCAGCCAGGGGATCGTGCAGGAGACCCAGTACTTC. The chain employs TRBV3-1 and TRBJ2-5; no reliable D call. CDR1 LGHDT and CDR2 YNNKEL come from the germline V gene (reference sequence). This CDR3 is built from 14 residues. The V end was cut by 3 bases, the J end by 5 bases, with 13 bases between.